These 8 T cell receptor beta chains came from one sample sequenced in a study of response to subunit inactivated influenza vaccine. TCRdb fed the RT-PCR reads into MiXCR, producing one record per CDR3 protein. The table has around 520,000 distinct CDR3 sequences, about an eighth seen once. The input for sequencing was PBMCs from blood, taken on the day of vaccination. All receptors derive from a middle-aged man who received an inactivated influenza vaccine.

The CDR3 spells CASSLGTDRVQTQYF. CDR3 bases: TGCGCCAGCAGCTTGGGGACAGATCGCGTCCAGACCCAGTACTTC. The chain employs TRBV5-1 and TRBJ2-5, with D maybe TRBD1 (6 bases). This CDR3 contains 15 residues. The V end lost 0 bases, the J end lost 6 bases, and 15 bases lay between the germline ends. CDR1 is SGHRS and CDR2 is YFSETQ in the germline V gene. The complete variable domain, with remaining parts taken from reference TRBV5-1 and TRBJ2-5, reads KAGVTQTPRYLIKTRGQQVTLSCSPISGHRSVSWYQQTPGQGLQFLFEYFSETQRNKGNFPGRFSGRQFSNSRSEMNVSTLELGDSALYLCASSLGTDRVQTQYFGPGTRLLVL.

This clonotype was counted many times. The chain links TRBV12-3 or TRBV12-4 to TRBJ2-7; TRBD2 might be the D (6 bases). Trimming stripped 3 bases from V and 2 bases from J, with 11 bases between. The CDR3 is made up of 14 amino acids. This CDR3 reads CASSFRDFPYEQYF. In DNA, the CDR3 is TGTGCCAGCAGTTTCCGGGACTTTCCCTACGAGCAGTACTTC.

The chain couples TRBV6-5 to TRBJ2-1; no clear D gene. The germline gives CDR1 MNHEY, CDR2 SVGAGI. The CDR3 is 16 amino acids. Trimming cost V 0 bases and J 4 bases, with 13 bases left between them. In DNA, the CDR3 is TGTGCCAGCAGTTACTCCCCGGCAGAGAGATACAATGAGCAGTTCTTC. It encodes CASSYSPAERYNEQFF.

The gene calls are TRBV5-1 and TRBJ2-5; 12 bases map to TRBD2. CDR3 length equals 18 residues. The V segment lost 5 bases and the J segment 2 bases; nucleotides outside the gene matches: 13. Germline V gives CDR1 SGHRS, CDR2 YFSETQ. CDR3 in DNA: TGCGCCAGCAGTCTAGGGACGCGGACTAGCGGGACACAAGAGACCCAGTACTTC. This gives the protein CASSLGTRTSGTQETQYF.

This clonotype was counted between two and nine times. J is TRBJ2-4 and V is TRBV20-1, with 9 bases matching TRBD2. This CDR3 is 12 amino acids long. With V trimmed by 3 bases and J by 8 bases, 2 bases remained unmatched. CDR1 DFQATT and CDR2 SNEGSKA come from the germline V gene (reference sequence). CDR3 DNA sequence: TGCAGTGCTAGTAGCGGGAGAGACATTCAGTACTTC. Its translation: CSASSGRDIQYF.

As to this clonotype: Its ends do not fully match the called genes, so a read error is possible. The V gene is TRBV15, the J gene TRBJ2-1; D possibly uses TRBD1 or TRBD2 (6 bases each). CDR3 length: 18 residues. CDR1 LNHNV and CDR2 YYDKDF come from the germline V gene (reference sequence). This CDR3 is CAISSLPGAGIVNNEQFF. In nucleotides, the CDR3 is TGTGCCATCAGCAGCCTCCCGGGGGCCGGCATCGTCAACAATGAGCAGTTCTTC.

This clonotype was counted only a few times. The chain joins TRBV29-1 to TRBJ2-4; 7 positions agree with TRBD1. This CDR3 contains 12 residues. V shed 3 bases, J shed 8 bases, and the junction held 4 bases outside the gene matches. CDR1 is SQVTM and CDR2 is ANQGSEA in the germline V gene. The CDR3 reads CSVEGQRDIQYF. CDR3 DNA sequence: TGCAGCGTTGAGGGACAGAGGGACATTCAGTACTTC.

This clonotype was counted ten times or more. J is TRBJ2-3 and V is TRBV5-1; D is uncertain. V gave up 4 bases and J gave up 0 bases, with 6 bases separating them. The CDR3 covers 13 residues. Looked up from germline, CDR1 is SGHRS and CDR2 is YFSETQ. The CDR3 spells CASSPDSTDTQYF. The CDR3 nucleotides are TGCGCCAGCAGCCCCGACAGCACAGATACGCAGTATTTT.